The sequence of this T cell receptor beta chain was determined in a study of T-cell memory formation after mild COVID-19. Findings of the study overall: Pre-infection memory harbored some responding clones, suggesting cross-reactive memory joined. For contracting clones, CD4+ ones sat mainly in CM and EM, CD8+ in EMRA. Clones from the second wave (peaking day 37) had unconfirmed SARS-CoV-2 specificity.

Germline V lookup: CDR1 SGHVS, CDR2 FNYEAQ. This CDR3 contains 19 residues. V lost 1 base and J lost 0, with 22 bases in between. As to this clonotype: Its antigen remains unidentified.

Barcoded TCR alpha and TCR beta cDNA libraries with UMIs came from 5'RACE using constant-segment primers. TCRdb reprocessed the 5' RACE reads with MiXCR, giving one entry per CDR3 protein. This sample has hundreds of thousands of distinct CDR3 sequences, with roughly 18% found just once. The sequenced material came from PBMCs or a T cell subset sorted from them (not recorded which). The chain combines TRBV7-6 with TRBJ2-7; tentative D call: TRBD1 (5 bases). The sequence derives from an adult woman who had mild COVID-19 (a few samples of this study predate the infection). Cell type and time point are not known. CDR3 sequence reads: CASSLGYGGPNRSSYEQYF. CDR3 sequence (DNA): TGTGCCAGCAGCTTAGGGTACGGTGGGCCTAACAGGAGCTCCTACGAGCAGTACTTC.